This TCR beta chain derives from a study of response to subunit inactivated influenza vaccine. CDR1 is MGHRA and CDR2 is YSYEKL in the germline V gene. The CDR3 is 16 residues long. V dropped 3 bases and J dropped 2; count of bases not matched to a gene: 6. Regarding the study as a whole: Authors suggested seasonal influenza vaccinations each recruit few new T cells.

In the case of this clonotype: Its specificity is unknown.

TCRdb passed the RT-PCR reads through MiXCR, listing each CDR3 protein once. Of 600,000 to 850,000 distinct CDR3 sequences listed, approximately 14% are singletons. This chain uses TRBV4-1 with TRBJ2-1; 8 positions agree with TRBD2. This TCR derives from a man aged 45 to 65 who received an inactivated influenza vaccine. Specimen: PBMCs from blood, collected around 15 days before vaccination. CDR3 sequence (DNA): TGCGCCAGCAGCCATTTGGCGCGGGAGGCCTACAATGAGCAGTTCTTC. It is translated as CASSHLAREAYNEQFF.